Sequencing of this TCR beta chain was carried out in a study of blood T cells in healthy people across ages. The germline V gene encodes CDR1 SGHTA and CDR2 FQGNSA. The CDR3 consists of 14 residues. Losses at the gene ends were 1 base for V and 10 bases for J; bases not matched to a gene: 6. Every participating donor contributed about 10 milliliters of peripheral blood through a draw. Isolation recovered at least 6 million PBMCs from every sample. Using a J-beta primer mix together with a sample-barcoded 5' primer, a second PCR was run for roughly 7 to 12 cycles. MiXCR was run by TCRdb on the 5' RACE reads, yielding one entry per CDR3 protein. Seen here are under 1 million distinct CDR3 sequences, roughly 44% observed once, and the top ten hold 15% to 25%.

The chain employs TRBV7-2 and TRBJ2-1; 8 bases line up with TRBD2. This TCR came from a man aged 55 to 70 in good health. Source material: blood. CDR3 sequence (DNA): TGTGCCAGCAGCTTAGGGACTAGCATCGACGAGCAGTTCTTC. This translates into CASSLGTSIDEQFF.